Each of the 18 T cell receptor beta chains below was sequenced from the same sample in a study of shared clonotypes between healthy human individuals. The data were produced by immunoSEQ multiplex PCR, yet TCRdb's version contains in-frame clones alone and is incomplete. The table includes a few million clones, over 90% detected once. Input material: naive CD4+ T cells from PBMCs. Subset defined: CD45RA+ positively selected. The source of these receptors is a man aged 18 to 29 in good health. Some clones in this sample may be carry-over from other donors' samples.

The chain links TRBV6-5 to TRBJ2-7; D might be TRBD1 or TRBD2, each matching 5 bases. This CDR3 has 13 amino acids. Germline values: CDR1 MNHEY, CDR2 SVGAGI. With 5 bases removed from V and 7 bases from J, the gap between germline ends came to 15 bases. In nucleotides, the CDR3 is TGTGCCAGCAGTCGACCCGGGGCATGGGAGCAGTACTTC. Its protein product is CASSRPGAWEQYF.

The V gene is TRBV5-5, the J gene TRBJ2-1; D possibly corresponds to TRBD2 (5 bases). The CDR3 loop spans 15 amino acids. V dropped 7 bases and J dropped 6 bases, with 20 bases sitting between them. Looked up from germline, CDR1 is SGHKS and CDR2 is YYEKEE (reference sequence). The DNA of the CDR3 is TGTGCCAGCCACACCGGGATTAGGCGTACCAATGAGCAGTTCTTC. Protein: CASHTGIRRTNEQFF. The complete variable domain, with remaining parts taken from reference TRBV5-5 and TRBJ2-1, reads DAGVTQSPTHLIKTRGQQVTLRCSPISGHKSVSWYQQVLGQGPQFIFQYYEKEERGRGNFPDRFSARQFPNYSSELNVNALLLGDSALYLCASHTGIRRTNEQFFGPGTRLTVL.

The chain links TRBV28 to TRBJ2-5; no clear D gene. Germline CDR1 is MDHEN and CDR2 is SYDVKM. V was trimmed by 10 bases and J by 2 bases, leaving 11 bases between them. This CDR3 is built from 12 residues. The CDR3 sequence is CATGRTQETQYF. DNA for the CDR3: TGTGCCACCGGGCGAACACAAGAGACCCAGTACTTC.

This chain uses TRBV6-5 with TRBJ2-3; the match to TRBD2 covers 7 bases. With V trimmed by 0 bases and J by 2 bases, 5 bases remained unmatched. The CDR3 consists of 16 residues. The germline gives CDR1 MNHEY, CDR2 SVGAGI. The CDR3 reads CASSYSRGVPTDTQYF. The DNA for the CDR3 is TGTGCCAGCAGTTACTCTCGGGGGGTCCCCACAGATACGCAGTATTTT.

The CDR3 protein is CASSPEQGYYGYTF. CDR3 DNA: TGTGCCAGCTCCCCCGAACAGGGTTACTATGGCTACACCTTC. The chain couples TRBV18 to TRBJ1-2, with D possibly being TRBD1 (6 bases). V lost 6 bases to trimming and J lost 3 bases, with 14 bases between them. The germline V gene has CDR1 KGHSH and CDR2 LQKENI. The CDR3 consists of 14 residues.

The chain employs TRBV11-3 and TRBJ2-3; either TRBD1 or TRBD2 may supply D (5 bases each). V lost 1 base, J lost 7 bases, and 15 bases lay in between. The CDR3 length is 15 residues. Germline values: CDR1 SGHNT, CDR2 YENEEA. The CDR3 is CASSLGPLGEYTQYF. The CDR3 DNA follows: TGTGCCAGCAGCTTAGGGCCCCTGGGGGAATATACGCAGTATTTT.

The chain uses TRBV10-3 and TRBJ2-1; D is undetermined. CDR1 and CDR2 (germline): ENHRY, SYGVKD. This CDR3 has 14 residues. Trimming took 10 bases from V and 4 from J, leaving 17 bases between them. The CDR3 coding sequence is TGTGCCACCACAACACCCGGGTCATACAATGAGCAGTTCTTC. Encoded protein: CATTTPGSYNEQFF.

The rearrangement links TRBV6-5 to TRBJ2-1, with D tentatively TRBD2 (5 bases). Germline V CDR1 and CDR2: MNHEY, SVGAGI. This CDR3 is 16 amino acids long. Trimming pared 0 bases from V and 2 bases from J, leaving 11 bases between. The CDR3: CASSYSPGMAYNEQFF. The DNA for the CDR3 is TGTGCCAGCAGTTACTCCCCGGGGATGGCCTACAATGAGCAGTTCTTC.

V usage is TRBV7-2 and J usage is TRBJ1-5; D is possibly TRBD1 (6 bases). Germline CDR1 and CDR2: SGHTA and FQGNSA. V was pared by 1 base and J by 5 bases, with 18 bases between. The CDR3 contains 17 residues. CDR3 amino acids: CASSLGGVYRVYQPQHF. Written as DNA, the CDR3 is TGTGCCAGCAGCTTAGGGGGTGTTTACAGGGTCTATCAGCCCCAGCATTTT.

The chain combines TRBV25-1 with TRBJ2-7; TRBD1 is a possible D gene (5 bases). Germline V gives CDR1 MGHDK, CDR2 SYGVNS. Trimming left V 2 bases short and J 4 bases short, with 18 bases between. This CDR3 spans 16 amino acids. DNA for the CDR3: TGTGCCAGCAGTGAAGGTGATGGAAAGGGGTTTTACGAGCAGTACTTC. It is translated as CASSEGDGKGFYEQYF.

The CDR3 nucleotides read TGTGCCAGCAGTTACTCGGGGGTAGCGGGAGTTTTCGAGCAGTACTTC. Amino acid sequence: CASSYSGVAGVFEQYF. The chain has TRBV6-5 and TRBJ2-7; 9 bases map to TRBD2. CDR3 length: 16 residues. V dropped 0 bases and J dropped 6; count of bases not matched to a gene: 9. Germline values: CDR1 MNHEY, CDR2 SVGAGI.

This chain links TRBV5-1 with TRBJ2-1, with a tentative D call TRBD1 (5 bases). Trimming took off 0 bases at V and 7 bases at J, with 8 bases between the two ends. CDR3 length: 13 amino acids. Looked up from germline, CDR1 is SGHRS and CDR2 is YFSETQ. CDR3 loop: CASSLAGWNEQFF. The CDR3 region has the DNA TGCGCCAGCAGCTTGGCAGGGTGGAATGAGCAGTTCTTC.

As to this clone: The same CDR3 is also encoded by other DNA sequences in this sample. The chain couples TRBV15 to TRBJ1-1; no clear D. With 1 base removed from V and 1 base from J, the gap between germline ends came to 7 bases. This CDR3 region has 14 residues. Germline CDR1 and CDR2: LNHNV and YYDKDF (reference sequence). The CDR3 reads CATSRGARNTEAFF. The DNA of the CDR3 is TGTGCCACCAGCAGAGGCGCCAGGAACACTGAAGCTTTCTTT.

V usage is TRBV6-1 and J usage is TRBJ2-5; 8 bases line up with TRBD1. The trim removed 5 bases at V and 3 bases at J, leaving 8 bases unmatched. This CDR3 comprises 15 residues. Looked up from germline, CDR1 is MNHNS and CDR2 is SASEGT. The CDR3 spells CASSSRTGWKETQYF. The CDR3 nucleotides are TGTGCCAGCAGTTCCAGGACAGGGTGGAAAGAGACCCAGTACTTC.

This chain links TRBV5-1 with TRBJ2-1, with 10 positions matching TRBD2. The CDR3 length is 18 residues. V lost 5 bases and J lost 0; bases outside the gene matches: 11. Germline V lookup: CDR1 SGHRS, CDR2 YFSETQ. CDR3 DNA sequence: TGCGCCAGCAGACCAACTAGCGGGACCCCAAGCTCCTACAATGAGCAGTTCTTC. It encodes CASRPTSGTPSSYNEQFF.

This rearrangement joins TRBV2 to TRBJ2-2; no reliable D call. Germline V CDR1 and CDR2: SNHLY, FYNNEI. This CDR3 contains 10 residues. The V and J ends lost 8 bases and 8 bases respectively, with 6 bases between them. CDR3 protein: CASRRGELFF. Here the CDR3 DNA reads TGTGCCAGCCGCCGGGGGGAGCTGTTTTTT.

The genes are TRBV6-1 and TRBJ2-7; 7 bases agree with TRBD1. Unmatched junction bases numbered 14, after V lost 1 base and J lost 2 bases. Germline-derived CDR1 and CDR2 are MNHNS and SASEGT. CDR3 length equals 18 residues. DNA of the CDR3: TGTGCCAGCAGTGAAGTATGGAGTGGGGGACAGCCGACCTACGAGCAGTACTTC. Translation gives CASSEVWSGGQPTYEQYF.

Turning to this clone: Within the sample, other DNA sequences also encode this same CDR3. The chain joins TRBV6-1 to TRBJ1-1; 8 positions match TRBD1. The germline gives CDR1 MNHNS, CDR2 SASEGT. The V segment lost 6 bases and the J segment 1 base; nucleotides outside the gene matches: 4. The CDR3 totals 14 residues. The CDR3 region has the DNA TGTGCCAGCAGAGCAGGGGGCGAGAACACTGAAGCTTTCTTT. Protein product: CASRAGGENTEAFF.